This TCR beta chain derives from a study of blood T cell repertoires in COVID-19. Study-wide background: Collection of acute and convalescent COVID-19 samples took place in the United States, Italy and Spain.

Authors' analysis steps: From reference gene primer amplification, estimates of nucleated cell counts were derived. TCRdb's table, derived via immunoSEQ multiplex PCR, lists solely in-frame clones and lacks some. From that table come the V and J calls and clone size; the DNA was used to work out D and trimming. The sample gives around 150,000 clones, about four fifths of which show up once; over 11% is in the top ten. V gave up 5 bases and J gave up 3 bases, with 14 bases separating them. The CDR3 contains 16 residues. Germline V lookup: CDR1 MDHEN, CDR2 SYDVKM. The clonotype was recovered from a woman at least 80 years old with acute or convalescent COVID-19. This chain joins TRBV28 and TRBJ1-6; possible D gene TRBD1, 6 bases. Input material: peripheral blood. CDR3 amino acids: CASSPPGDLYNSPLHF. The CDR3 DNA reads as TGTGCCAGCAGTCCCCCAGGGGATCTCTATAATTCACCCCTCCACTTT.